A single sample gave rise to the 7 T cell receptor beta chains below, sequenced in a study of T-cell memory formation after mild COVID-19. TCRdb re-called the 5' RACE reads with MiXCR, one entry per CDR3 protein. The data hold tens of thousands of distinct CDR3 sequences, with over 15% observed a single time. The specimen sequenced was PBMCs or a T cell subset sorted from them (not recorded which). The source is an adult woman who had mild COVID-19 (a few samples of this study predate the infection). Cell type and time point are not known.

The rearrangement links TRBV15 to TRBJ2-7; possibly TRBD1 for D (5 bases). Germline V gives CDR1 LNHNV, CDR2 YYDKDF (reference sequence). Trimming took 1 base from V and 3 from J, leaving 16 bases between them. The CDR3 loop spans 16 amino acids. As DNA, the CDR3 is TGTGCCACCAGCAGAGTCCACACCCTAGGGGTCTACGAGCAGTACTTC. As protein: CATSRVHTLGVYEQYF.

J is TRBJ1-2 and V is TRBV6-6, with 11 bases lining up with TRBD1. CDR3 length equals 14 residues. The V and J ends lost 7 bases and 8 bases, in that order; junction bases with no gene match: 9. CDR1 MNHNY and CDR2 SVGAGI come from the germline V gene (reference sequence). The CDR3 nucleotides are TGTGCCAGCAATTCGGACAGGGGGCTGGAGGGCTACACCTTC. Protein: CASNSDRGLEGYTF.

The chain links TRBV9 to TRBJ2-1; 10 bases map to TRBD2. Germline V gives CDR1 SGDLS, CDR2 YYNGEE. Unmatched junction bases numbered 3, after V lost 0 bases and J lost 3 bases. This CDR3 spans 16 amino acids. CDR3 in amino acids: CASSVVPSGSYNEQFF. CDR3 in DNA: TGTGCCAGCAGCGTAGTACCTAGCGGGAGCTACAATGAGCAGTTCTTC. The variable domain in full, completed from reference TRBV9 and TRBJ2-1, reads DSGVTQTPKHLITATGQRVTLRCSPRSGDLSVYWYQQSLDQGLQFLIQYYNGEERAKGNILERFSAQQFPDLHSELNLSSLELGDSALYFCASSVVPSGSYNEQFFGPGTRLTVL.

The chain combines TRBV6-5 with TRBJ1-2, with D unresolved. Germline V gene data show CDR1 as MNHEY and CDR2 as SVGAGI. Trimming pared 3 bases from V and 4 bases from J, leaving 9 bases between. The CDR3 contains 13 residues. The CDR3 protein is CASSYSVIYGYTF. CDR3 DNA: TGTGCCAGCAGTTATTCAGTCATCTATGGCTACACCTTC.

V usage is TRBV20-1 and J usage is TRBJ2-3; 7 bases match TRBD1. The CDR3 sequence is 14 residues long. CDR1 is DFQATT and CDR2 is SNEGSKA in the germline V gene (reference sequence). V was clipped by 5 bases and J by 5 bases; unmatched bases: 10. The CDR3 reads CSAWDRVQVDTQYF. Written as DNA, the CDR3 is TGCAGTGCTTGGGACAGAGTTCAAGTAGATACGCAGTATTTT.

The rearrangement uses TRBV6-5 and TRBJ2-3; 8 bases are a match to TRBD1. The CDR3 extends over 15 amino acids. Unmatched junction bases numbered 6, after V lost 4 bases and J lost 3 bases. Germline lookup yields CDR1 MNHEY and CDR2 SVGAGI. The CDR3 protein is CASSWRQGATDTQYF. Written as DNA, the CDR3 is TGTGCCAGCAGTTGGCGGCAGGGGGCAACAGATACGCAGTATTTT.

This clonotype occurred many times. The chain is built from TRBV4-3 and TRBJ1-1; no definite D call. CDR1 is LGHNA, CDR2 YSLEER, per germline. The CDR3 contains 12 residues. V was pared by 1 base and J by 4 bases, with 4 bases between. Here the CDR3 DNA reads TGCGCCAGCAGCCAAGTCGGCACTGAAGCTTTCTTT. It encodes CASSQVGTEAFF.